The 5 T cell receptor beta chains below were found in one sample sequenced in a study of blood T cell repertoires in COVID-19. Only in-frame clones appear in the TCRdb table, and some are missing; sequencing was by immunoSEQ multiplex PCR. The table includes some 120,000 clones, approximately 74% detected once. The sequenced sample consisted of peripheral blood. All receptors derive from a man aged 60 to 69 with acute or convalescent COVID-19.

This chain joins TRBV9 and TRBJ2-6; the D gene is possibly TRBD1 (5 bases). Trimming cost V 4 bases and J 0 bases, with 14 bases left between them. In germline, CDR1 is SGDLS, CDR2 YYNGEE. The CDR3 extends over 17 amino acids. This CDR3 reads CASSTRTLRSGANVLTF. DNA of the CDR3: TGTGCCAGCAGCACACGGACATTGCGCTCTGGGGCCAACGTCCTGACTTTC.

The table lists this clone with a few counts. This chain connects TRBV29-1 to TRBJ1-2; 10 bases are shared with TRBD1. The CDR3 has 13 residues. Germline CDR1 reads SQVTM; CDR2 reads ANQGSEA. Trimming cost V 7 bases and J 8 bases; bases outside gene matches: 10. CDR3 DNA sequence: TGCAGCGCAGCCCTGGGACAGGGGTTGGGCTACACCTTC. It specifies CSAALGQGLGYTF.

This chain's CDR3 is CASSQQQGWGEKLFF. The CDR3 coding sequence is TGTGCCAGCAGCCAACAACAGGGATGGGGTGAAAAACTGTTTTTT. The chain combines TRBV7-9 with TRBJ1-4; D might be TRBD1 (6 bases). In germline, CDR1 is SEHNR, CDR2 FQNEAQ (reference sequence). Trimming took off 5 bases at V and 7 bases at J, with 17 bases between the two ends. This CDR3 has 15 residues.

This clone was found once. The DNA of the CDR3 is TGTGCCAGCAGTCCGGATCTACAGGGGGCTAACTATGGCTACACCTTC. Protein: CASSPDLQGANYGYTF. The V gene is TRBV28, the J gene TRBJ1-2; 8 bases are a match to TRBD1. There are 16 residues in the CDR3. Germline CDR1 and CDR2: MDHEN and SYDVKM. The V segment lost 5 bases and the J segment 0 bases; nucleotides outside the gene matches: 8.

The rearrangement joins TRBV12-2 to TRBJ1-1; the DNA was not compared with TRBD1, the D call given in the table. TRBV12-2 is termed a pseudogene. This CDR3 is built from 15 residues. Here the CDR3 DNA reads TGTGCAAGTCGCCCCTATATTCATGGACAGCCTGAAGCTTTCTTT. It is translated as CASRPYIHGQPEAFF.